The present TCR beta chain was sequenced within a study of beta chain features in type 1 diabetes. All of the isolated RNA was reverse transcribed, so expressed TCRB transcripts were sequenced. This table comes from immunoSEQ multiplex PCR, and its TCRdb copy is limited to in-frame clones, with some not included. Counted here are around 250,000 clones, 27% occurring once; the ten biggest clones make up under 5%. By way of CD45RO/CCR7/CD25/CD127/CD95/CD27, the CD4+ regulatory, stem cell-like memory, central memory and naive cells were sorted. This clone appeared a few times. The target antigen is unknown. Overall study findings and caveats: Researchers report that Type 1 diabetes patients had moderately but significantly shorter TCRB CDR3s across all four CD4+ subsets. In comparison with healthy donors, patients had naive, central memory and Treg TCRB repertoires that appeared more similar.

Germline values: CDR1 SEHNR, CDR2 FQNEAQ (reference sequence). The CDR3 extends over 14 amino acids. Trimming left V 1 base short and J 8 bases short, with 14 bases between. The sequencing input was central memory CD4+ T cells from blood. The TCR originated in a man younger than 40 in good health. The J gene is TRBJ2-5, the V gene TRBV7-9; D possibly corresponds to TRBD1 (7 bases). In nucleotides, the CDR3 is TGTGCCAGCAGCTTAGTGGAGGGGGCGGTTACCCAGTACTTC. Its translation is CASSLVEGAVTQYF.